One T cell receptor beta chain is described in this entry. Antigen unknown. The data stem from a study of cytomegalovirus exposure and HLA in healthy donors. Across the study: In terms of ancestry, the Caucasian-associated cluster contained roughly 81% of the approximately 400 genotyped donors. Study results and limitations: After further analysis at a later stage, 15,000 to 20,000 TCR beta sequences were associated with HLA alleles at 0.05 false discovery rate. A link between a missense DCLRE1C variant and TCR beta V- and J-gene trimming emerged from a later analysis.

The CDR3 covers 15 residues. V was pared by 5 bases and J by 6 bases, with 10 bases of the junction left unmatched. CDR1 is SGHTA, CDR2 FQGTGA, per germline. PCR was performed using 60 Vbeta and 13 Jbeta primers. Clones were read by immunoSEQ multiplex PCR, and TCRdb kept only the in-frame ones, dropping some. Found here are about 180,000 clones, over 75% of them singletons; the top ten hold 6.3%. The sequenced sample consisted of PBMCs. This clonotype originated in a man in his forties or fifties in good health and CMV-seropositive. The chain employs TRBV7-3 and TRBJ2-4; 7 nucleotides agree with TRBD1. CDR3 nucleotide sequence: TGTGCCAGCAGCCCAGGGGGTTCAGGGGGAAACATTCAGTACTTC. It is translated as CASSPGGSGGNIQYF.